A single T cell receptor (beta chain) is shown here with its context. No antigen is known for it. One end of the junction varies from germline; a read error may be responsible. The data stem from a study of T cells in Graves' hyperthyroidism and ophthalmopathy. On the study more broadly: Before treatment of any kind, peripheral blood was taken at initial diagnosis.

TCR beta CDR3 sequences were amplified from RNA transcripts. A set of HTBI primers served as the primers for a first-round RT-PCR of the TCR CDR3. TCRdb recomputed calls from the multiplex PCR reads with MiXCR, one row per CDR3 protein. Of about 290,000 distinct CDR3 sequences listed, about an eighth are singletons. PBMCs were collected from a 10 ml volume of fresh peripheral blood. Study conclusions and caveats: Researchers report that a 13 V-J model separated ophthalmopathy from stable hyperthyroidism. Among thyroid clonotypes expanded above 0.001, most also appeared in blood.

This CDR3 spans 16 amino acids. In germline, CDR1 is MNHEY, CDR2 SMNVEV (reference sequence). The receptor was derived from a woman aged 30 to 39 with Graves' hyperthyroidism that later progressed to Graves' ophthalmopathy. The V and J genes are TRBV27 and TRBJ2-1; TRBD2 matches 11 bases. The sequenced sample consisted of blood. The DNA of the CDR3 is TGTGCCAACAGTCTCCAGGGACTAGCGGCGTACAATGAGCAGTTCTTC. Protein sequence: CANSLQGLAAYNEQFF.